A selection of T cell receptor beta chains follows, all from one sample in a study of shared clonotypes between healthy human individuals. TCRdb's table, derived via immunoSEQ multiplex PCR, lists solely in-frame clones and lacks some. Of roughly 2.2 million clones listed, 92% are singletons. The specimen sequenced was naive CD4+ T cells from PBMCs. The receptors originated from a man aged 18 to 35 in good health. Some clones in this sample may be carry-over from other donors' samples. Both conserved end residues are part of each CDR3. Each record gives: V gene, J gene, CDR3 protein.

V gene: TRBV29-1; J gene: TRBJ2-7; CDR3 protein: CSVEQGISYEQYF
V gene: TRBV7-8; J gene: TRBJ2-2; CDR3 protein: CASSTRTSGRPTGELFF
V gene: TRBV7-2; J gene: TRBJ1-1; CDR3 protein: CASSLDGGNTEAFF
V gene: TRBV6-4; J gene: TRBJ1-2; CDR3 protein: CASRGQGALGGYTF
V gene: TRBV5-1; J gene: TRBJ2-2; CDR3 protein: CASSMTGLNTGELFF
V gene: TRBV5-8; J gene: TRBJ2-5; CDR3 protein: CASSPGQVQETQYF
V gene: TRBV6-1; J gene: TRBJ1-2; CDR3 protein: CASSEVGGRGQGAHRGGYTF
V gene: TRBV29-1; J gene: TRBJ2-1; CDR3 protein: CSARKRELSYNEQFF
V gene: TRBV4-2; J gene: TRBJ2-1; CDR3 protein: CASSQGLAALTEQFF
V gene: TRBV9; J gene: TRBJ1-2; CDR3 protein: CASSAPGQGYGYTF
V gene: TRBV5-4; J gene: TRBJ2-7; CDR3 protein: CASSSLTTTRSYEQYF
V gene: TRBV29-1; J gene: TRBJ2-3; CDR3 protein: CSAQGVGWTDTQYF
V gene: TRBV30; J gene: TRBJ1-5; CDR3 protein: CAWHPGEGNNQPQHF
V gene: TRBV19; J gene: TRBJ2-7; CDR3 protein: CASSRVGSLSYEQYF
V gene: TRBV7-9; J gene: TRBJ2-5; CDR3 protein: CASSLEGLAGGETQYF
V gene: TRBV7-9; J gene: TRBJ2-7; CDR3 protein: CASSLALGQGYDEQYF
V gene: TRBV4-2; J gene: TRBJ2-5; CDR3 protein: CASSQVIAGEQETQYF
V gene: TRBV7-9; J gene: TRBJ1-2; CDR3 protein: CASSLLTGPYGYTF